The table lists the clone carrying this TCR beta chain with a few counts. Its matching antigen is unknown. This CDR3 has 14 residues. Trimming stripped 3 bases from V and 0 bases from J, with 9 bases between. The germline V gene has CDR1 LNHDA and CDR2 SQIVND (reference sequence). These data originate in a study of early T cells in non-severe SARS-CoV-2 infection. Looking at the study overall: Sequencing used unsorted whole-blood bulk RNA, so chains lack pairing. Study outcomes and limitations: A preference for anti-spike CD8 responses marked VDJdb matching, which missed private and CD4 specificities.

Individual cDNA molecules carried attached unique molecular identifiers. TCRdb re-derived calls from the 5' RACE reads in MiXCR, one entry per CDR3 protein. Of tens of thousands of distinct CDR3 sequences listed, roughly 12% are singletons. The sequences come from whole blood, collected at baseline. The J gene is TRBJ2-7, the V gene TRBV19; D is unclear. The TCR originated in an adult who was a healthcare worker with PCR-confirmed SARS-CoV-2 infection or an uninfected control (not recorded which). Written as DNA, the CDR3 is TGTGCCAGTAGTATGAATGGCGGCTCCTACGAGCAGTACTTC. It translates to CASSMNGGSYEQYF.